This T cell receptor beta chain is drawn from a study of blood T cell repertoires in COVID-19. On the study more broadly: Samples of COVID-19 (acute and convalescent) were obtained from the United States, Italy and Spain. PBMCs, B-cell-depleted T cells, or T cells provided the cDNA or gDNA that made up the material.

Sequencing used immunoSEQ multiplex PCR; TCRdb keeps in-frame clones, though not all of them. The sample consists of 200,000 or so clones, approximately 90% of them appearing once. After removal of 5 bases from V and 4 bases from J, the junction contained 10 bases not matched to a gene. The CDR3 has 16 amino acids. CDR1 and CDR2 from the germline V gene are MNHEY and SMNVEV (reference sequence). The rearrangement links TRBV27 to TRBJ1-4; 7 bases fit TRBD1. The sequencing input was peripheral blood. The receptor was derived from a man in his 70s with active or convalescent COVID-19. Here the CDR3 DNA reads TGTGCCAGCAGTGGGACAGCGGCGTTCAGTAATGAAAAACTGTTTTTT. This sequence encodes CASSGTAAFSNEKLFF.